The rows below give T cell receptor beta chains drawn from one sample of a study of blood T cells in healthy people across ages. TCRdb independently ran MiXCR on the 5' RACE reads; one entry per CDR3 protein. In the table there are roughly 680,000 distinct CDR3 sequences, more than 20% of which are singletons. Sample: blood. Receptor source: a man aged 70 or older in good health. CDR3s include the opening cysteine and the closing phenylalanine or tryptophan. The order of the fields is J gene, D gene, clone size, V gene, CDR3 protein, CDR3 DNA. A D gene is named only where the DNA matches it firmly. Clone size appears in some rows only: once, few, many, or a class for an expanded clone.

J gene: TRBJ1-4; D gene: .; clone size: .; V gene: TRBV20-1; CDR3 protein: CSARDIQESNEKLFF; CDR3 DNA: TGCAGTGCTAGAGATATCCAGGAATCTAATGAAAAACTGTTTTTT
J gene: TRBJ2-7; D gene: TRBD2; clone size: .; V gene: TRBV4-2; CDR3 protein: CASSQDLAGDYEQYF; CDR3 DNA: TGTGCCAGCAGCCAAGATCTAGCGGGAGACTACGAGCAGTACTTC
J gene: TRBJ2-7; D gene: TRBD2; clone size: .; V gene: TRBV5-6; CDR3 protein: CASSGGTTSSYEQYF; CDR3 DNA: TGTGCCAGCAGCGGGGGGACTACCAGCTCCTACGAGCAGTACTTC
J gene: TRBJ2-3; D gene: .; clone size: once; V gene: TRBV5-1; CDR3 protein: CASSLGLGQVDTQYF; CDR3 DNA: TGCGCCAGCAGCTTGGGCTTAGGTCAGGTCGATACGCAGTATTTT
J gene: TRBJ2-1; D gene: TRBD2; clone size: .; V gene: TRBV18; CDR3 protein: CASSPQSGMSNEQFF; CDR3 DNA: TGTGCCAGCTCACCACAGAGCGGGATGTCGAATGAGCAGTTCTTC
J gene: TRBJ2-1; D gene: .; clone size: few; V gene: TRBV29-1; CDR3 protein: CSKGEGLDEQFF; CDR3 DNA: TGCAGCAAGGGGGAGGGCCTTGATGAGCAGTTCTTC
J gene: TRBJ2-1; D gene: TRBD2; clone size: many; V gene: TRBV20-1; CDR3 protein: CSATQGLAAYNEQFF; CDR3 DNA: TGCAGTGCTACCCAGGGACTAGCGGCTTACAATGAGCAGTTCTTC
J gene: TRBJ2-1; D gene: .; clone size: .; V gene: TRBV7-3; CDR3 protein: CASSLGPGPLNNEQFF; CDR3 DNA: TGTGCCAGCAGCTTAGGTCCGGGACCACTTAACAATGAGCAGTTCTTC
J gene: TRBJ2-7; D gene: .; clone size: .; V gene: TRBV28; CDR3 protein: CASSLIPYEQYF; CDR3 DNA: TGTGCCAGCAGTTTAATCCCCTACGAGCAGTACTTC
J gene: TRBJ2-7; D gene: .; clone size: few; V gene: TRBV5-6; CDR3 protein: CASSLAWGFYEQYF; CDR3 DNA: TGTGCCAGCAGCTTGGCTTGGGGGTTCTACGAGCAGTACTTC
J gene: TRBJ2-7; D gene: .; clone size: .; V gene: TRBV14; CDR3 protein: CASSQDEISGYYEQYF; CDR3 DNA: TGTGCCAGCAGCCAAGATGAGATTAGCGGTTACTACGAGCAGTACTTC
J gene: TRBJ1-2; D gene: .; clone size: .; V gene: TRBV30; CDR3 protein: CAFPSQERGGYTF; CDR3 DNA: TGTGCCTTCCCGTCACAGGAGAGGGGTGGCTACACCTTC
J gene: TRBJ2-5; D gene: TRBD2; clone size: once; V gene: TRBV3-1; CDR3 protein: CASSQRSGRETQYF; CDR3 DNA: TGTGCCAGCAGCCAGCGAAGCGGGAGAGAGACCCAGTACTTC
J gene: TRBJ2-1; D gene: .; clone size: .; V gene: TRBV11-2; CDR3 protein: CASSLLGGSSLYNEQFF; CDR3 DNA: TGTGCCAGCAGCTTATTGGGCGGGTCCTCCCTCTACAATGAGCAGTTCTTC
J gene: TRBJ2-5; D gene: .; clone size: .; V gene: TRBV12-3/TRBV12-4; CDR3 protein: CASSSSRVATQYF; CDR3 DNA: TGTGCCAGCAGCTCCAGCAGGGTGGCGACCCAGTACTTC
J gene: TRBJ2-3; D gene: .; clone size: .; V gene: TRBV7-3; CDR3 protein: CASSSLATDTQYF; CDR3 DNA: TGTGCCAGCAGCTCCCTGGCCACAGATACGCAGTATTTT
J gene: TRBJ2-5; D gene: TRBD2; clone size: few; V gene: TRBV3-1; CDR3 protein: CASSQESAGTSGGAEKTQYF; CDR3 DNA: TGTGCCAGCAGCCAAGAGTCCGCCGGGACTAGCGGGGGGGCCGAAAAGACCCAGTACTTC
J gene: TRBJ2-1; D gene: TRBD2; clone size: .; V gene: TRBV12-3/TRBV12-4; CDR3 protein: CASSPRLAGGGNEQFF; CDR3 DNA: TGTGCCAGCAGCCCGAGACTAGCGGGAGGGGGCAATGAGCAGTTCTTC
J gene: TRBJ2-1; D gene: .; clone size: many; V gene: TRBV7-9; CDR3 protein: CASSSFPGGEHYNEQFF; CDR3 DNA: TGTGCCAGCAGCTCGTTCCCGGGGGGCGAACATTACAATGAGCAGTTCTTC
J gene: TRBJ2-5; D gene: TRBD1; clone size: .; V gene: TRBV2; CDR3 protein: CASSDRDSLWEQYF; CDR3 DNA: TGTGCCAGCAGTGACCGGGACAGCCTGTGGGAGCAGTACTTC
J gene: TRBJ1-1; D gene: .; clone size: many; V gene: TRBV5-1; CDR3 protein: CASSLEGVRGTEAFF; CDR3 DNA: TGCGCCAGCAGCTTGGAGGGGGTGAGGGGAACTGAAGCTTTCTTT
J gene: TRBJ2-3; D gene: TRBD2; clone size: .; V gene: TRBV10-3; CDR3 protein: CAISEGTSEADTQYF; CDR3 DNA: TGTGCCATCAGTGAGGGGACTAGCGAGGCAGATACGCAGTATTTT
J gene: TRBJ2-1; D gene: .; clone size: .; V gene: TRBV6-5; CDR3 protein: CASSYRQGGSKGDEQFF; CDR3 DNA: TGTGCCAGCAGTTACAGGCAGGGGGGCTCCAAGGGCGATGAGCAGTTCTTC
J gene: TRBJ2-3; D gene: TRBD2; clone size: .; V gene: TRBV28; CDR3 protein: CASSLGGSGISGSDTQYF; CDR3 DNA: TGTGCCAGCAGTTTAGGAGGGAGTGGAATTAGCGGGTCAGATACGCAGTATTTT
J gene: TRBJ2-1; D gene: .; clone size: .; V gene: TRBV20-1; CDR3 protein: CSASLTRGANYNEQFF; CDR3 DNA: TGCAGTGCTAGTCTTACAAGAGGGGCTAACTACAATGAGCAGTTCTTC
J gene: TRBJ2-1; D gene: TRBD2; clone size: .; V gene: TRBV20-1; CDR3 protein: CGATSGRYNEQFF; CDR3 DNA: TGCGGTGCTACTAGCGGGAGGTACAATGAGCAGTTCTTC
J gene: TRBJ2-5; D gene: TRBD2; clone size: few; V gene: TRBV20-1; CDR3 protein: CSARDTSGRWETQYF; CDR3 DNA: TGCAGTGCTAGAGATACTAGCGGGAGGTGGGAGACCCAGTACTTC
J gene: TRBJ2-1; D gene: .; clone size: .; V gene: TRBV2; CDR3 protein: CASSRDASSYNEQFF; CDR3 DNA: TGTGCCAGCAGCAGGGACGCGAGCTCCTACAATGAGCAGTTCTTC
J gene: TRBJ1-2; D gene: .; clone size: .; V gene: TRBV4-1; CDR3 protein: CASSQEPGIGGFGYTF; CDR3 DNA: TGCGCCAGCAGCCAAGAACCCGGGATCGGGGGGTTCGGCTACACCTTC
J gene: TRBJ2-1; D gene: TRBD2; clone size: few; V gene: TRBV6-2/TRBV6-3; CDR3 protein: CASRFPSGMGGNEQFF; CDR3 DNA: TGTGCCAGCAGATTCCCTAGCGGGATGGGAGGGAATGAGCAGTTCTTC
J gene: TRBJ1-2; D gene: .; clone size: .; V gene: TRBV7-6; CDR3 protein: CDSSPVGTGARRGYTF; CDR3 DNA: TGTGACAGCAGCCCAGTCGGAACCGGAGCGCGACGCGGCTACACCTTC
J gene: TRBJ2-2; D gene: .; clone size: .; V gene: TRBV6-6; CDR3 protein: CASSYGLEGELFF; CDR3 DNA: TGTGCCAGCAGTTACGGGTTAGAGGGGGAGCTGTTTTTT
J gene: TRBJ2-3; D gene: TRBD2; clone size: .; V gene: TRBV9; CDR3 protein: CASSRSGRAGTDTQYF; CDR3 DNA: TGTGCCAGCAGCAGAAGCGGGAGGGCCGGCACAGATACGCAGTATTTT
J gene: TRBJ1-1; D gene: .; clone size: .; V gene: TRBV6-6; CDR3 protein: CASSYPHAENTEAFF; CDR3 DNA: TGTGCCAGCAGTTACCCACACGCAGAGAACACTGAAGCTTTCTTT
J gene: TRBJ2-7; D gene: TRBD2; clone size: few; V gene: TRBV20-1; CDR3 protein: CSARGRTSGMLSYEQYF; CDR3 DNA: TGCAGTGCTAGAGGCCGGACTAGCGGGATGCTATCCTACGAGCAGTACTTC
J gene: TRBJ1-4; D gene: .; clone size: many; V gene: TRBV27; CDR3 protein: CASSPRRNEKLFF; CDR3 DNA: TGTGCCAGCAGTCCTAGACGGAATGAAAAACTGTTTTTT
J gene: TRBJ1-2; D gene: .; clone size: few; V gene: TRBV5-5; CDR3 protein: CASSPAVPYGYTF; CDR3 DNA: TGTGCCAGCAGCCCGGCAGTCCCCTATGGCTACACCTTC
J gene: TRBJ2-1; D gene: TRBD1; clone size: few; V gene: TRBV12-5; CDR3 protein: CASGLATGVHEQFF; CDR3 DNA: TGTGCTAGTGGTTTGGCCACAGGGGTCCATGAGCAGTTCTTC
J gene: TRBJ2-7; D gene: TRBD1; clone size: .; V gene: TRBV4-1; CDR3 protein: CASSQDTGGYEQYF; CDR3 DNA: TGCGCCAGCAGCCAAGATACAGGGGGCTACGAGCAGTACTTC
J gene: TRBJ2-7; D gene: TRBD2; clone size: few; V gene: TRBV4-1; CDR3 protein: CASSFRGPTSGDSYEQYF; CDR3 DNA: TGCGCCAGCAGCTTCCGAGGCCCGACTAGCGGGGACTCCTACGAGCAGTACTTC
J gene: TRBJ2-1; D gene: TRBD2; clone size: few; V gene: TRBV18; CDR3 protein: CASSPLSGTYNEQFF; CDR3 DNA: TGTGCCAGCTCACCACTAAGCGGGACCTACAATGAGCAGTTCTTC
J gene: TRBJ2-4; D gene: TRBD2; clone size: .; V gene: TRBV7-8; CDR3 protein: CASSLLTSGSVKHIQYF; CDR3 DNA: TGTGCCAGCAGCTTGTTGACTAGCGGGAGTGTCAAACACATTCAGTACTTC
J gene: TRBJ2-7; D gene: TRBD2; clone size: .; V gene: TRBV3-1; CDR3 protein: CASSHGGSSGEQYF; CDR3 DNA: TGTGCCAGCAGCCATGGCGGGAGTAGCGGGGAGCAGTACTTC
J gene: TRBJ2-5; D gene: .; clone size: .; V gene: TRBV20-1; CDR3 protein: CSAKRRLGAAETQYF; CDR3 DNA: TGCAGTGCCAAAAGAAGACTAGGCGCCGCCGAGACCCAGTACTTC
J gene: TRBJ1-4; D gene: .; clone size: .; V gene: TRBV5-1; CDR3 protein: CASSLTPGGRGSEKLFF; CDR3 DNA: TGCGCCAGCAGCTTGACACCGGGGGGGCGCGGTTCTGAAAAACTGTTTTTT
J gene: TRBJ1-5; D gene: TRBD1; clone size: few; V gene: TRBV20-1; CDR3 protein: CSGTGGDQPQHF; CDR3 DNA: TGCAGTGGTACAGGGGGGGATCAGCCCCAGCATTTT
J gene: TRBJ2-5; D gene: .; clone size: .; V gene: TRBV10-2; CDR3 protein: CASSESFLGTQYF; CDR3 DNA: TGCGCCAGCAGTGAGTCGTTTTTGGGAACCCAGTACTTC
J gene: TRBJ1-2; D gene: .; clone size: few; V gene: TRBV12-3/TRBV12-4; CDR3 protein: CASSLRGLFYGYTF; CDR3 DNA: TGTGCCAGCAGTTTGAGGGGCCTTTTCTATGGCTACACCTTC
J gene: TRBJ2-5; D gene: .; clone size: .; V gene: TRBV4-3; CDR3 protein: CASSQNAGTPKGETQYF; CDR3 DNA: TGCGCCAGCAGCCAGAACGCCGGGACTCCAAAAGGGGAGACCCAGTACTTC
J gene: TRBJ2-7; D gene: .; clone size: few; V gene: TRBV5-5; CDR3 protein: CASSSQGGSSYEQYF; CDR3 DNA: TGTGCCAGCAGCTCTCAGGGGGGGAGCTCCTACGAGCAGTACTTC
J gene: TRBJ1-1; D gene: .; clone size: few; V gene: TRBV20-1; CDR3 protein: CSAIMTGYTEAFF; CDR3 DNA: TGCAGTGCCATAATGACAGGTTACACTGAAGCTTTCTTT
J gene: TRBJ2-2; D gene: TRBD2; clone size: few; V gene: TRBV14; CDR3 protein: CASTPGLAGTGELFF; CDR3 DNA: TGTGCCAGCACCCCCGGGCTAGCGGGGACCGGGGAGCTGTTTTTT
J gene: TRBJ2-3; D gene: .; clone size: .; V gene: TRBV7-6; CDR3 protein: CASSPVAGGRTDTQYF; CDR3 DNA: TGTGCCAGCAGCCCAGTGGCTGGGGGGCGCACAGATACGCAGTATTTT
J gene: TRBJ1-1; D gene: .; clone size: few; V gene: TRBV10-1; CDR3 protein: CASSEGAANTEAFF; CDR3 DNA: TGCGCCAGCAGTGAAGGTGCAGCGAACACTGAAGCTTTCTTT
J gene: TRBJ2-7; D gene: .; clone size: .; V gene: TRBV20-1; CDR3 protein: CSAREGTTYEQYF; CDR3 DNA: TGCAGTGCTAGAGAGGGGACAACCTACGAGCAGTACTTC